This is a list of T cell receptor beta chains from one sample in a study of blood T cell repertoires in COVID-19. Only in-frame clones appear in the TCRdb table, and some are missing; sequencing was by immunoSEQ multiplex PCR. This sample has some 250,000 clones, with roughly 86% found just once. Material: peripheral blood. Receptor source: a woman aged 55-69 years with COVID-19, enrolled during active disease. Each CDR3 is given with its conserved first and last residue. D genes are given only for firm matches. The size of a clone is reported for some rows only, either as once, few or many, or as a class for expanded clones.

CDR3 length,D gene,clone size,J gene,V gene,CDR3 protein,CDR3 DNA
13,-,-,TRBJ1-6,TRBV19,CASSARNNSPLHF,TGTGCCAGTAGTGCGAGAAATAATTCACCCCTCCACTTT
16,TRBD2,-,TRBJ2-1,TRBV6-5,CASSYASGSIYNEQFF,TGTGCCAGCAGTTACGCTAGCGGGAGTATTTACAATGAGCAGTTCTTC
15,TRBD1,-,TRBJ1-5,TRBV28,CASGQGGYLNQPQHF,TGTGCCAGCGGCCAGGGGGGATACCTCAATCAGCCCCAGCATTTT
15,TRBD1,-,TRBJ1-2,TRBV6-5,CASGSLGDRYHGYTF,TGTGCCAGCGGTTCTCTGGGGGACAGATATCATGGCTACACCTTC
17,-,-,TRBJ1-1,TRBV7-6,CASSFLPAQERNTEAFF,TGTGCCAGCAGCTTCCTGCCCGCACAGGAACGGAACACTGAAGCTTTCTTT
16,TRBD1,-,TRBJ1-6,TRBV4-1,CASSQGGTGAGSPLHF,TGCGCCAGCAGCCAAGGAGGGACAGGGGCTGGATCACCCCTCCACTTT
15,TRBD2,-,TRBJ2-5,TRBV19,CASRGSGSRGETQYF,TGTGCCAGTAGGGGAAGCGGGAGCAGGGGAGAGACCCAGTACTTC
16,TRBD1,-,TRBJ1-1,TRBV3-1/TRBV3-2,CASSHVWDRRGTEAFF,TGTGCCAGCAGCCACGTCTGGGACAGGAGGGGCACTGAAGCTTTCTTT
15,-,-,TRBJ1-3,TRBV6-5,CASSQSGDSGNTIYF,TGTGCCAGCAGCCAGTCGGGGGACTCTGGAAACACCATATATTTT
15,-,-,TRBJ2-7,TRBV5-1,CASSLGRDPTYEQYF,TGCGCCAGCAGCTTGGGGCGGGACCCTACCTACGAGCAGTACTTC
15,-,-,TRBJ1-1,TRBV7-9,CASSSRTALNTEAFF,TGTGCCAGCAGCTCTCGGACAGCTCTGAACACTGAAGCTTTCTTT
17,TRBD1,-,TRBJ1-3,TRBV5-1,CASSLAHGQGTGNTIYF,TGCGCCAGCAGCTTGGCCCACGGACAGGGTACTGGAAACACCATATATTTT
15,TRBD1,-,TRBJ2-4,TRBV7-2,CASSLAFGQADIQYF,TGTGCCAGCAGCTTAGCGTTCGGACAGGCCGACATTCAGTACTTC
14,TRBD1,once,TRBJ1-3,TRBV6-5,CASNNRGFGNTIYF,TGTGCCAGCAATAACAGGGGGTTTGGAAACACCATATATTTT
13,-,once,TRBJ1-2,TRBV28,CASSWRDGTGYTF,TGTGCCAGCAGTTGGCGGGACGGTACTGGCTACACCTTC
14,-,-,TRBJ2-7,TRBV28,CASCYRGGSYEQYF,TGTGCCAGCTGTTATAGGGGGGGCTCCTACGAGCAGTACTTC
16,-,few,TRBJ1-3,TRBV5-1,CASSMAGLNSGNTIYF,TGCGCCAGCAGTATGGCCGGGTTAAACTCTGGAAACACCATATATTTT
12,-,-,TRBJ2-7,TRBV18,CASSPGGYEQYF,TGTGCCAGCTCACCGGGAGGCTACGAGCAGTACTTC
15,-,-,TRBJ2-3,TRBV19,CASSMSAGFTDTQYF,TGTGCCAGTAGTATGTCGGCGGGCTTCACAGATACGCAGTATTTT
19,TRBD2,-,TRBJ2-1,TRBV10-1,CASSKGSPSGIYSYNEQFF,TGCGCCAGCAGCAAAGGATCCCCTAGCGGGATTTACTCCTACAATGAGCAGTTCTTC
16,TRBD2,-,TRBJ2-1,TRBV19,CASSYGGARSYNEQFF,TGTGCCAGTAGTTACGGGGGGGCTAGGTCATACAATGAGCAGTTCTTC
14,-,-,TRBJ1-6,TRBV5-6,CASSSITTNSPLHF,TGTGCCAGCAGCTCAATAACTACAAATTCACCCCTCCACTTT
14,-,-,TRBJ2-1,TRBV15,CATSREGQKSEQFF,TGTGCCACCAGCAGAGAAGGACAAAAGAGTGAGCAGTTCTTC
13,TRBD2,once,TRBJ2-7,TRBV6-2/TRBV6-3,CASSWTSGGEQYF,TGTGCCAGCAGTTGGACTAGCGGCGGCGAGCAGTACTTC
14,-,-,TRBJ1-5,TRBV2,CASSLTVLNQPQHF,TGTGCCAGCAGTCTGACAGTTCTCAATCAGCCCCAGCATTTT
17,TRBD2,-,TRBJ2-5,TRBV7-2,CASSLVLAGGTSVPQYF,TGTGCCAGCAGCTTAGTGCTAGCGGGAGGGACCTCCGTGCCCCAGTACTTC
13,-,few,TRBJ1-1,TRBV19,CASSWGGNTEAFF,TGTGCCAGTAGCTGGGGCGGAAACACTGAAGCTTTCTTT
16,-,few,TRBJ2-3,TRBV5-1,CASSLGRAGPTDTQYF,TGCGCCAGCAGCTTGGGTAGGGCGGGACCCACAGATACGCAGTATTTT
16,TRBD2,-,TRBJ2-7,TRBV5-4,CASSSQGLAGGGEQYF,TGTGCCAGCAGCTCCCAGGGACTAGCGGGAGGGGGGGAGCAGTACTTC
14,-,-,TRBJ1-4,TRBV4-3,CASSQGAENEKLFF,TGCGCCAGCAGCCAGGGGGCTGAAAATGAAAAACTGTTTTTT
13,-,once,TRBJ2-7,TRBV5-1,CASSSTVSYEQYF,TGCGCCAGCAGCTCGACAGTCTCCTACGAGCAGTACTTC
18,TRBD2,few,TRBJ2-7,TRBV5-1,CASSLSISVSSGTYEQYF,TGCGCCAGCAGCTTGAGCATCTCCGTCTCTAGCGGAACCTACGAGCAGTACTTC
15,TRBD2,-,TRBJ2-7,TRBV6-5,CASTQTSGTPYEQYF,TGTGCCAGCACTCAGACTAGCGGGACCCCCTACGAGCAGTACTTC
17,TRBD1,-,TRBJ2-5,TRBV24-1,CATSEARTGRGLDSQYF,TGTGCCACCAGTGAGGCTCGGACAGGCAGGGGATTGGATTCCCAGTACTTC
14,-,-,TRBJ1-5,TRBV28,CASNAGRTNQPQHF,TGTGCCAGCAATGCGGGACGGACCAATCAGCCCCAGCATTTT
15,TRBD1,-,TRBJ2-7,TRBV5-6,CASSDRGRPPYEQYF,TGTGCCAGCAGCGACAGGGGGCGACCCCCCTACGAGCAGTACTTC
13,TRBD1,-,TRBJ1-2,TRBV7-2,CASSLGDRGGYTF,TGTGCCAGCAGCTTAGGGGACAGGGGTGGCTACACCTTC
14,-,-,TRBJ2-2,TRBV6-5,CASNGLVNTGELFF,TGTGCCAGCAATGGGCTGGTTAACACCGGGGAGCTGTTTTTT
18,TRBD1,-,TRBJ1-3,TRBV13,CASSLKTGAGYSGNTIYF,TGTGCCAGCAGCTTAAAGACAGGGGCCGGGTACTCTGGAAACACCATATATTTT
15,-,-,TRBJ2-2,TRBV19,CASSLAGRSTGELFF,TGTGCCAGTAGCCTGGCGGGTCGGAGCACCGGGGAGCTGTTTTTT
17,TRBD1,once,TRBJ1-4,TRBV4-2,CASSQGGTGGTNEKLFF,TGTGCCAGCAGCCAAGGGGGAACAGGGGGCACTAATGAAAAACTGTTTTTT
16,TRBD1,-,TRBJ2-6,TRBV3-1/TRBV3-2,CASSQVRGLGANVLTF,TGTGCCAGCAGCCAAGTAAGGGGGCTCGGGGCCAACGTCCTGACTTTC
14,-,-,TRBJ1-5,TRBV28,CASSLSNGNQPQHF,TGTGCCAGCAGTTTAAGCAATGGCAATCAGCCCCAGCATTTT
15,TRBD2,-,TRBJ2-5,TRBV5-4,CASSPPGGAGETQYF,TGTGCCAGCAGCCCCCCCGGGGGGGCGGGGGAGACCCAGTACTTC
15,-,-,TRBJ2-5,TRBV5-8,CASSLEGTRGETQYF,TGTGCCAGCAGCTTGGAGGGGACAAGGGGGGAGACCCAGTACTTC
18,TRBD2,-,TRBJ2-2,TRBV6-2/TRBV6-3,CASSYATSGRPNTGELFF,TGTGCCAGCAGTTACGCGACTAGCGGGAGACCGAACACCGGGGAGCTGTTTTTT
15,-,-,TRBJ2-7,TRBV7-2,CASSSPGSLLYEQYF,TGTGCCAGCAGCTCGCCCGGGTCACTGCTTTACGAGCAGTACTTC
17,TRBD1,-,TRBJ1-5,TRBV7-2,CASSLSYSRQGVQPQHF,TGTGCCAGCAGCTTATCCTATTCGAGACAGGGCGTTCAGCCCCAGCATTTT
13,-,-,TRBJ1-1,TRBV5-1,CASKKDTSTEAFF,TGCGCCAGCAAAAAGGACACCAGCACTGAAGCTTTCTTT
13,TRBD1,-,TRBJ1-2,TRBV7-9,CASSPGQDRGYTF,TGTGCCAGCAGCCCGGGACAGGATAGGGGCTACACCTTC
15,TRBD1,-,TRBJ1-1,TRBV28,CASSLAGTGRTEAFF,TGTGCCAGCAGTTTAGCCGGGACAGGAAGGACTGAAGCTTTCTTT
15,-,-,TRBJ1-5,TRBV19,CASNTPGWGGQPQHF,TGTGCCAGTAACACCCCGGGTTGGGGAGGACAGCCCCAGCATTTT
15,TRBD1,-,TRBJ2-3,TRBV5-1,CASSFGQGAGDTQYF,TGCGCCAGCAGCTTCGGACAGGGGGCGGGAGATACGCAGTATTTT